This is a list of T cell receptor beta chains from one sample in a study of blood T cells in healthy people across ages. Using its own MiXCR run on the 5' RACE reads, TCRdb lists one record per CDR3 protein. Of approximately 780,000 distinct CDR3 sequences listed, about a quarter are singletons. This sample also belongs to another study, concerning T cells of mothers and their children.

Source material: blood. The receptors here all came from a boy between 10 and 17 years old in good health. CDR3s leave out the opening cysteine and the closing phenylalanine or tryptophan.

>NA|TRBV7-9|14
ASRPPTGKDRYEQY
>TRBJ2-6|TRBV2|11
ASRASGANVLT
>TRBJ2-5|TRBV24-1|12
ATSDLQGKETQY
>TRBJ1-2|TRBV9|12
ASSARDRAHGYT
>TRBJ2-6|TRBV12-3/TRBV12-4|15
ASSFRQGGDGANVLT
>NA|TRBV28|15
ASSLSLIAGGPYEQF
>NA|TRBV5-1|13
ASSLETGGWYEQY
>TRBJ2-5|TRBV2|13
ASSLGTLEEETQY
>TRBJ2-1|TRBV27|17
ASQGDLTGQPSSYNEQF
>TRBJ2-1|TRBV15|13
ATSRDSVRNNEQF
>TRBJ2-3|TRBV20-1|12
SAPTAFLTDTQY
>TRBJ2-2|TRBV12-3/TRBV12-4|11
ASSFGLPGELF
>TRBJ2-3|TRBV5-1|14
ASSSRTLLNTDTQY
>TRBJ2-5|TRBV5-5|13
ASSLPGQRQETQY
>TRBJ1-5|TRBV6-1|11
ASSEGIRQPQH
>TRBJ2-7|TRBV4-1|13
ASSQYFDRANEQY
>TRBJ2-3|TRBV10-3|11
AISEEGTDTQY
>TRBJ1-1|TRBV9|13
ASSVSAWGETEAF
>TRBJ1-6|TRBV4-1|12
ASSQEAGHSPLH
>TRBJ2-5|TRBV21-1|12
ASSTGQGKETQY
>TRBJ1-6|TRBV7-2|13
ASRKGGGWNSPLH